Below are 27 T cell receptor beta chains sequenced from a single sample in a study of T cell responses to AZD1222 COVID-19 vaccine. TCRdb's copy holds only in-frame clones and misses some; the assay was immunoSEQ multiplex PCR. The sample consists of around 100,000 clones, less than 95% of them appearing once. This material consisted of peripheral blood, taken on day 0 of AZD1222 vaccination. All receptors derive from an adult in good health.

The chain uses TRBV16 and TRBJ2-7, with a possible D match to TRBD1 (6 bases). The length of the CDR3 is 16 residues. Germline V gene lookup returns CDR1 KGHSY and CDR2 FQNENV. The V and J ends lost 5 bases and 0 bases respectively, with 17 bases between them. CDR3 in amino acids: CASSDPGQGSSYEQYF. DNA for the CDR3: TGTGCCAGCAGCGACCCTGGCCAGGGGAGCTCCTACGAGCAGTACTTC.

In DNA form, the CDR3 reads TGTGCCAGCACCCAAAAGGGGTATGCGGGAACCTACGAGCAGTACTTC. This codes for CASTQKGYAGTYEQYF. The rearrangement joins TRBV28 to TRBJ2-7, with D possibly matching TRBD2 (6 bases). The CDR3 is 16 amino acids. The V and J ends lost 7 bases and 2 bases respectively, with 21 bases between them. The germline gives CDR1 MDHEN, CDR2 SYDVKM.

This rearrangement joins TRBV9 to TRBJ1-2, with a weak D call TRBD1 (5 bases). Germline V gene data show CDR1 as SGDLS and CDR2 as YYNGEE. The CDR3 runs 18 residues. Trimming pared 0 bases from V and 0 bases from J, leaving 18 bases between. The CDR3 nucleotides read TGTGCCAGCAGCGTAGCGGCAAACAGGCAACACACTAACTATGGCTACACCTTC. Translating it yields CASSVAANRQHTNYGYTF.

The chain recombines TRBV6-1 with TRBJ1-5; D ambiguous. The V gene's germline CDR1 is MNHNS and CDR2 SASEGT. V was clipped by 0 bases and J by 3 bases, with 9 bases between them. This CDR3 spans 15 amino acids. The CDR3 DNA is TGTGCCAGCAGTGAAGCCCCCGGGCACAATCAGCCCCAGCATTTT. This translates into CASSEAPGHNQPQHF.

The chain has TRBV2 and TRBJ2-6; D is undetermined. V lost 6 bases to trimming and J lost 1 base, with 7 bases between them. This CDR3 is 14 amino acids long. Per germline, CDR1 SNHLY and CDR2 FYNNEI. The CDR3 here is CASSGLSGANVLTF. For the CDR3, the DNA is TGTGCCAGCAGCGGGTTATCTGGGGCCAACGTCCTGACTTTC.

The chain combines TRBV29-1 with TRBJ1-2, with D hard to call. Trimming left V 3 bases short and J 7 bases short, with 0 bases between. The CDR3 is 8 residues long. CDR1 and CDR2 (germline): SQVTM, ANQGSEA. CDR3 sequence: CSVDGYTF. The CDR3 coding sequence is TGCAGCGTTGATGGCTACACCTTC.

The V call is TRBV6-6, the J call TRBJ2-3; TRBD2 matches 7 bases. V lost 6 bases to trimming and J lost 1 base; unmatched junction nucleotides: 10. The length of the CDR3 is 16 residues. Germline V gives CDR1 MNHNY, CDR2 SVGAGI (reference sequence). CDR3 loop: CASRTGKGRGTDTQYF. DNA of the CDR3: TGTGCCAGCAGAACGGGAAAAGGGAGGGGCACAGATACGCAGTATTTT.

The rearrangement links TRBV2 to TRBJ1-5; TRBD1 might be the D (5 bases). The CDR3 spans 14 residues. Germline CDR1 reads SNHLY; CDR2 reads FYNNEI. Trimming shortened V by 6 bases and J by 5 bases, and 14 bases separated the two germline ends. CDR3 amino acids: CASSAGLPDQPQHF. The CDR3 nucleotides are TGTGCCAGCAGCGCAGGGCTCCCCGATCAGCCCCAGCATTTT.

The CDR3 sequence is CASSYSTLSGGTDTQYF. DNA of the CDR3: TGTGCCAGCAGCTACTCTACCCTTAGCGGGGGCACAGATACGCAGTATTTT. The rearrangement links TRBV11-2 to TRBJ2-3, with 8 bases lining up with TRBD2. Trimming cost V 4 bases and J 1 base; bases outside gene matches: 10. Germline loops: CDR1 SGHAT, CDR2 FQNNGV. The CDR3 has 17 amino acids.

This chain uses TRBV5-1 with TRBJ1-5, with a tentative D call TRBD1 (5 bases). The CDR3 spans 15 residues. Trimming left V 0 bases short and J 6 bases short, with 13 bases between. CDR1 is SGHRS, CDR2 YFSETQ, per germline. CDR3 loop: CASSLGGTWGQPQHF. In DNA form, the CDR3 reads TGCGCCAGCAGCTTGGGAGGGACCTGGGGTCAGCCCCAGCATTTT.

The CDR3 coding sequence is TGTGCCATCATGCGCGCAGGGGAGGTCACCGGGGAGCTGTTTTTT. Amino acids: CAIMRAGEVTGELFF. The V and J genes are TRBV10-3 and TRBJ2-2, with D possibly being TRBD1 or TRBD2 (6 bases each). Trimming cost V 7 bases and J 4 bases, with 16 bases left between them. The CDR3 is made up of 15 amino acids. CDR1 ENHRY and CDR2 SYGVKD come from the germline V gene.

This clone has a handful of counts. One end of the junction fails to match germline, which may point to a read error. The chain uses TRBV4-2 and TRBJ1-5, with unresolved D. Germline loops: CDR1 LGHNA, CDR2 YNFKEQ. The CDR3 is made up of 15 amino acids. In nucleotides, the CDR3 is TGTGCCAGCAGCCAAGATAGGGCAGGCAAGCAGCCCCAGCATTTT. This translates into CASSQDRAGKQPQHF.

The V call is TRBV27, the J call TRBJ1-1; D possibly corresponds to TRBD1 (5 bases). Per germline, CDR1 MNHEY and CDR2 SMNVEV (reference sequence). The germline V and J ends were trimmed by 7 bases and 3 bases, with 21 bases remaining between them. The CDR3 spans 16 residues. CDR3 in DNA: TGTGCCAGCACCCTGACGTGGAGGGGCGCGGACACTGAAGCTTTCTTT. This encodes CASTLTWRGADTEAFF.

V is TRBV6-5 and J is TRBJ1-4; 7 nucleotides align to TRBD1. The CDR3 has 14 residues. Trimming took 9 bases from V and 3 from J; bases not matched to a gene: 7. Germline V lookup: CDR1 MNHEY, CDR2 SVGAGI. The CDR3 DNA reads TGTGCCAGTGAAGGGGGCCTGGCTAATGAAAAACTGTTTTTT. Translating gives CASEGGLANEKLFF.

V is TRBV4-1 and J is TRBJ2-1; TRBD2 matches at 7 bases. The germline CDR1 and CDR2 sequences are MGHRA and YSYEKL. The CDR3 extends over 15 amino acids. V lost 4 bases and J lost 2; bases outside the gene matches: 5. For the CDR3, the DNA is TGCGCCAGCAGCCCTGTTCTAGCGGCCTACAATGAGCAGTTCTTC. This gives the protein CASSPVLAAYNEQFF.

The CDR3 nucleotides are TGCGCCAGCAGCCTGTGGTACAGGGAAAATGAAAAACTGTTTTTT. It translates to CASSLWYRENEKLFF. This chain links TRBV4-1 with TRBJ1-4; a possible D gene is TRBD1 (6 bases). Germline CDR1 MGHRA, CDR2 YSYEKL. V shed 4 bases and J shed 5 bases, with 14 bases lying between them. This CDR3 is 15 amino acids long.

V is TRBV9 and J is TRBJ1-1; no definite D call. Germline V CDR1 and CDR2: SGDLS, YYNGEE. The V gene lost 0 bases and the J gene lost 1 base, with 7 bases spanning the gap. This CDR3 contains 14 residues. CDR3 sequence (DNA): TGTGCCAGCAGCGTAGGCGCAGGGAACACTGAAGCTTTCTTT. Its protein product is CASSVGAGNTEAFF.

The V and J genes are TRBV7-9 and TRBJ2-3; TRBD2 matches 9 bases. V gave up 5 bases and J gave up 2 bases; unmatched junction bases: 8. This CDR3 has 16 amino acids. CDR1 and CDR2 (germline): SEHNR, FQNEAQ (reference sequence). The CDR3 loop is CASSMLAGRYTDTQYF. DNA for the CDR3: TGTGCCAGCAGCATGCTAGCGGGGCGCTACACAGATACGCAGTATTTT.

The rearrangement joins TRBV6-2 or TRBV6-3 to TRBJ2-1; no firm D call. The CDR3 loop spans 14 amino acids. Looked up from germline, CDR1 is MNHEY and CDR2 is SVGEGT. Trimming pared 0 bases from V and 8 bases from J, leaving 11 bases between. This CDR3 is CASSYSTGWDEQFF. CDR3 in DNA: TGTGCCAGCAGTTACTCAACGGGTTGGGATGAGCAGTTCTTC.

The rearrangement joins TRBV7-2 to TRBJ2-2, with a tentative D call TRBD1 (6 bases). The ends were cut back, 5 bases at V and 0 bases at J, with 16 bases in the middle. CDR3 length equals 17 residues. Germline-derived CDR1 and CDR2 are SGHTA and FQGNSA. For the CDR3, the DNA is TGTGCCAGCAGCCTGCACCGGGACAACCCGAACACCGGGGAGCTGTTTTTT. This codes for CASSLHRDNPNTGELFF.

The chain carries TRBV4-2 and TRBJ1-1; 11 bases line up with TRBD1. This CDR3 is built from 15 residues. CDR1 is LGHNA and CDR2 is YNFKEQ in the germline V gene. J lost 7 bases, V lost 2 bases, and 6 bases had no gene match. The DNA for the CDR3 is TGTGCCAGCAGCCAATCCGGGACAGGGGGAATTGAAGCTTTCTTT. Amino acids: CASSQSGTGGIEAFF.

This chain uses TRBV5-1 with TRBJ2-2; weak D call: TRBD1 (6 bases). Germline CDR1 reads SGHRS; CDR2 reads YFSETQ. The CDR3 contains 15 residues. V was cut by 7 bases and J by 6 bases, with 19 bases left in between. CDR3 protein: CASAPVGQPPGELFF. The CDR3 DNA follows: TGCGCCAGCGCCCCCGTCGGACAGCCCCCCGGGGAGCTGTTTTTT.

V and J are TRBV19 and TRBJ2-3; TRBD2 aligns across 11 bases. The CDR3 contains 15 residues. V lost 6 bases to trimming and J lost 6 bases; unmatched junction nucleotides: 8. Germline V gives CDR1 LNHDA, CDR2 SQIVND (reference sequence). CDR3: CASSPGLAERDTQYF. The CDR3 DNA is TGTGCCAGTAGCCCGGGACTAGCGGAAAGGGATACGCAGTATTTT. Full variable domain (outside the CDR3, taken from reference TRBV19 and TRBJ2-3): DGGITQSPKYLFRKEGQNVTLSCEQNLNHDAMYWYRQDPGQGLRLIYYSQIVNDFQKGDIAEGYSVSREKKESFPLTVTSAQKNPTAFYLCASSPGLAERDTQYFGPGTRLTVL.

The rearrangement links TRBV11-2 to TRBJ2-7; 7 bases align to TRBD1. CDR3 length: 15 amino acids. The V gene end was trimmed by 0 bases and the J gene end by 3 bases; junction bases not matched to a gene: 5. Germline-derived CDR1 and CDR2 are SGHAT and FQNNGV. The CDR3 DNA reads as TGTGCCAGCAGCTTAGAGTGGGGGACAGTCTACGAGCAGTACTTC. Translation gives CASSLEWGTVYEQYF. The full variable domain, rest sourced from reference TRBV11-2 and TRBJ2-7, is EAGVAQSPRYKIIEKRQSVAFWCNPISGHATLYWYQQILGQGPKLLIQFQNNGVVDDSQLPKDRFSAERLKGVDSTLKIQPAKLEDSAVYLCASSLEWGTVYEQYFGPGTRLTVT.

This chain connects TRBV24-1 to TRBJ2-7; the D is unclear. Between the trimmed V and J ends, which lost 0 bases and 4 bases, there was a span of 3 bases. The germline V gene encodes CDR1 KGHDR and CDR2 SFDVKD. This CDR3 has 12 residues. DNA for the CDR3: TGTGCCACCAGTGATTTGGGTTACGAGCAGTACTTC. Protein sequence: CATSDLGYEQYF.

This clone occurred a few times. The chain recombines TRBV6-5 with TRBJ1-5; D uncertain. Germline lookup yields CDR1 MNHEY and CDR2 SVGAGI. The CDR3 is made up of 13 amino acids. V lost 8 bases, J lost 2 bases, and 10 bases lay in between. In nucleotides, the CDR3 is TGTGCCAGCCGGTGGGAGGGCAATCAGCCCCAGCATTTT. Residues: CASRWEGNQPQHF.

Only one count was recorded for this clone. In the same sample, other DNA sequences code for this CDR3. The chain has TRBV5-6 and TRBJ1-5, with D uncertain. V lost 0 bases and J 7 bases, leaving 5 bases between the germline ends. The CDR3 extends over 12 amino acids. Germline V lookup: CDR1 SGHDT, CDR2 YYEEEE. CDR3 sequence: CASSLVGQPQHF. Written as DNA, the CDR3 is TGTGCCAGCAGCTTGGTGGGGCAGCCCCAGCATTTT.